The 28 T cell receptor beta chains below all came from one sample that was sequenced in a study of monozygotic twins with inflammatory bowel disease. TCRdb reworked the 5' RACE reads into one entry per CDR3 protein, no DNA. This table lists fewer than 450,000 distinct CDR3 sequences. Sequencing was performed on blood. Receptors originate from a human donor with ulcerative colitis or Crohn's disease, or a healthy co-twin of an affected twin (not recorded which).

The rearrangement links TRBV4-3 to TRBJ1-2; TCRdb's D call of TRBD1 is untestable without DNA. The germline gives CDR1 LGHNA, CDR2 YSLEER. The CDR3 loop spans 15 amino acids. CDR3 loop: CASSLEGGRGYGYTF.

This chain uses TRBV5-4 with TRBJ1-1; TCRdb outputs TRBD1, but without DNA this stays unchecked. The V gene's germline CDR1 is SGHNT and CDR2 YYREEE (reference sequence). This CDR3 has 15 amino acids. CDR3 sequence reads: CASSWRQGGSTEAFF.

This rearrangement joins TRBV6-5 to TRBJ2-3; TCRdb selects TRBD1, and the lack of DNA leaves this call unchecked. Germline V gives CDR1 MNHEY, CDR2 SVGAGI. CDR3 length: 15 amino acids. This CDR3 reads CASSYAGDHTDTQYF.

This chain's CDR3 is CASSLEGRLDTQYF. The chain uses TRBV7-2 and TRBJ2-3; there is no DNA to check the TCRdb D call of TRBD1. The CDR3 is made up of 14 amino acids. Germline V gene data show CDR1 as SGHTA and CDR2 as FQGNSA.

V usage is TRBV13 and J usage is TRBJ1-2; TCRdb lists TRBD1, though no DNA is available to test this call. The germline gives CDR1 PRHDT, CDR2 FYEKMQ (reference sequence). The CDR3 has 17 residues. The CDR3 loop is CASSLGRRTGALDGYTF.

The V call is TRBV6-5, the J call TRBJ1-1. The CDR3 extends over 15 amino acids. Germline V CDR1 and CDR2: MNHEY, SVGAGI. The CDR3 reads CASSYSTVMNTEAFF.

The chain links TRBV20-1 to TRBJ2-3; there is no DNA to check the TCRdb D call of TRBD2. The germline gives CDR1 DFQATT, CDR2 SNEGSKA (reference sequence). The CDR3 sequence is 14 residues long. CDR3 sequence: CSAPSLESTDTQYF.

V gene TRBV5-1 combines with J gene TRBJ1-1. CDR3 length: 13 amino acids. Looked up from germline, CDR1 is SGHRS and CDR2 is YFSETQ. CDR3 loop: CASSLDINTEAFF.

The genes are TRBV7-9 and TRBJ1-1. The CDR3 sequence is 13 residues long. Germline assignment: CDR1 SEHNR and CDR2 FQNEAQ (reference sequence). Here the CDR3 reads CASSLRTGWGAFF.

The chain employs TRBV30 and TRBJ1-1; TCRdb's assignment of TRBD1 cannot be checked, as there is no DNA. CDR1 is GTSNPN, CDR2 SVGIG, per germline (reference sequence). The CDR3 contains 12 residues. CDR3: CAGRFQGTEAFF.

The chain employs TRBV2 and TRBJ2-7. This CDR3 region has 14 residues. In germline, CDR1 is SNHLY, CDR2 FYNNEI. The CDR3 loop is CASTEGAGAYEQYF.

The chain is built from TRBV6-1 and TRBJ2-7. The germline V gene encodes CDR1 MNHNS and CDR2 SASEGT. The CDR3 extends over 15 amino acids. The CDR3 loop reads CASSEETASSYEQYF.

V and J are TRBV7-2 and TRBJ1-3. Germline V gene lookup returns CDR1 SGHTA and CDR2 FQGNSA. CDR3 length: 15 residues. The CDR3 reads CASSPSTGAGNTIYF.

The chain joins TRBV20-1 to TRBJ1-1. The CDR3 sequence is 14 residues long. In germline, CDR1 is DFQATT, CDR2 SNEGSKA (reference sequence). CDR3 loop: CSARSPRENTEAFF.

V is TRBV7-2 and J is TRBJ2-3. CDR1 SGHTA and CDR2 FQGNSA come from the germline V gene. The CDR3 length is 13 residues. This chain's CDR3 is CASSLWVSDTQYF.

The chain joins TRBV6-5 to TRBJ2-1. CDR3 length equals 16 residues. Germline V gene sequence: CDR1 MNHEY, CDR2 SVGAGI. This chain's CDR3 is CASSFTAGSSYNEQFF.

This chain connects TRBV5-1 to TRBJ2-3; the D call of TRBD2 rests on TCRdb alone, since no DNA is present to check it. Germline V CDR1 and CDR2: SGHRS, YFSETQ. The CDR3 is 16 residues long. The CDR3 reads CASSQTSGGATDTQYF.

The V and J genes are TRBV7-8 and TRBJ2-1; absent DNA, TCRdb's TRBD1 call cannot be checked. This CDR3 is built from 16 residues. CDR1 and CDR2 from the germline V gene are SGHVS and FQNEAQ. CDR3: CASSSAPGQYYNEQFF. Variable domain in full (rest from reference TRBV7-8 and TRBJ2-1): GAGVSQSPRYKVAKRGQDVALRCDPISGHVSLFWYQQALGQGPEFLTYFQNEAQLDKSGLPSDRFFAERPEGSVSTLKIQRTQQEDSAVYLCASSSAPGQYYNEQFFGPGTRLTVL.

The genes are TRBV5-4 and TRBJ2-7; TCRdb's D call of TRBD1 is untestable without DNA. The germline V gene encodes CDR1 SGHNT and CDR2 YYREEE (reference sequence). The CDR3 is made up of 13 amino acids. CDR3 in amino acids: CASSVPDRAPSLF.

V usage is TRBV5-1 and J usage is TRBJ2-2; without DNA, the TCRdb call of TRBD1 cannot be checked. Germline CDR1 and CDR2: SGHRS and YFSETQ. This CDR3 region has 16 residues. CDR3 region: CASGGGGLPNTGELFF.

The genes are TRBV6-5 and TRBJ2-7; checking the TCRdb D call of TRBD2 is not possible without DNA. The CDR3 length is 15 residues. Per the germline V gene, CDR1 is MNHEY and CDR2 is SVGAGI. The CDR3 sequence is CASSSPGRGGREQYF.

J is TRBJ1-1 and V is TRBV6-5; the TCRdb D gene call, TRBD1, has no DNA to confirm it. In germline, CDR1 is MNHEY, CDR2 SVGAGI. The CDR3 runs to 14 residues. The CDR3 sequence: CASSYAGENTEAFF.

The genes are TRBV18 and TRBJ1-4. Germline CDR1 KGHSH, CDR2 LQKENI. The CDR3 sequence is 14 residues long. The CDR3 sequence is CASSKGDGREKLFF.

The rearrangement links TRBV20-1 to TRBJ2-4; TCRdb's D call, TRBD2, is unchecked because there is no DNA. Germline CDR1 and CDR2: DFQATT and SNEGSKA (reference sequence). This CDR3 has 18 amino acids. CDR3 residues: CSARDDERGVSAKNIQYF.

V gene TRBV5-1 combines with J gene TRBJ2-1; there is no DNA to check the TCRdb D call of TRBD2. The CDR3 has 16 amino acids. Germline V gives CDR1 SGHRS, CDR2 YFSETQ. The CDR3 loop reads CASSAGLAGFLNEQFF.

The chain joins TRBV5-1 to TRBJ1-2; there is no DNA to check the TCRdb D call of TRBD1. Germline V CDR1 and CDR2: SGHRS, YFSETQ. The CDR3 is 16 residues long. The CDR3 sequence: CASSLGVEAIWYGYTF. The whole variable domain, filled in from reference TRBV5-1 and TRBJ1-2, reads KAGVTQTPRYLIKTRGQQVTLSCSPISGHRSVSWYQQTPGQGLQFLFEYFSETQRNKGNFPGRFSGRQFSNSRSEMNVSTLELGDSALYLCASSLGVEAIWYGYTFGSGTRLTVV.

V and J are TRBV7-9 and TRBJ2-1; there is no DNA to check the TCRdb D call of TRBD2. This CDR3 region has 15 residues. The germline V gene has CDR1 SEHNR and CDR2 FQNEAQ (reference sequence). Here the CDR3 reads CASSLFSGGYNEQFF.

The CDR3 sequence is CASSWDRRSSGANVLTF. This chain links TRBV28 with TRBJ2-6; the D call from TCRdb, TRBD1, cannot be confirmed without DNA. The CDR3 is 17 amino acids. Germline lookup yields CDR1 MDHEN and CDR2 SYDVKM. The variable domain in full, with the rest retrieved from reference TRBV28 and TRBJ2-6, is DVKVTQSSRYLVKRTGEKVFLECVQDMDHENMFWYRQDPGLGLRLIYFSYDVKMKEKGDIPEGYSVSREKKERFSLILESASTNQTSMYLCASSWDRRSSGANVLTFGAGSRLTVL.